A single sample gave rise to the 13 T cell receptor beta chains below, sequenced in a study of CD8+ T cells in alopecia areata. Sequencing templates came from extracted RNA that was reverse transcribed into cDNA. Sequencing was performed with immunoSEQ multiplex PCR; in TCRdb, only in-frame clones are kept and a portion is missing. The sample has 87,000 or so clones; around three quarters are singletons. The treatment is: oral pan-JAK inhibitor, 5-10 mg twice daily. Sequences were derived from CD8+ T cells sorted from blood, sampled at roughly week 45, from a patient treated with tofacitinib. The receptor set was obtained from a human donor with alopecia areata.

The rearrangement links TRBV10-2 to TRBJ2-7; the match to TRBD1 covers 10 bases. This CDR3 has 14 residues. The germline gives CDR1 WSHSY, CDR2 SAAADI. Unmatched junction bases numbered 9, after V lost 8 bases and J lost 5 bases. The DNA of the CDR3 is TGCGCCAGCGGATCCGGGACAGGGGTCCACGAGCAGTACTTC. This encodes CASGSGTGVHEQYF.

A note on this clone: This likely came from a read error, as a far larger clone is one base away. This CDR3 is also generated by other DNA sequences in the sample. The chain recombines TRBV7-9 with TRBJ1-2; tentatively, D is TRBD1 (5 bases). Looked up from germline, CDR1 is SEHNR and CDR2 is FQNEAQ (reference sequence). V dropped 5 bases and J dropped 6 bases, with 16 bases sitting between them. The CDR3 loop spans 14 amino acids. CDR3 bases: TGTGCCAGCAGCCAAACGGCAGGGAGGCATGGCTACACCTTC. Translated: CASSQTAGRHGYTF.

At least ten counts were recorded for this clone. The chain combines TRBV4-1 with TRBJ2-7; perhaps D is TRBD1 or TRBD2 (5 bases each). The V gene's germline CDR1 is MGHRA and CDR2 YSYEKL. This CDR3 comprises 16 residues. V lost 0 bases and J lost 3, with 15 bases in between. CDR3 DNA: TGCGCCAGCAGCCAAGAATGGGGGACGGAAAACTACGAGCAGTACTTC. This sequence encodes CASSQEWGTENYEQYF.

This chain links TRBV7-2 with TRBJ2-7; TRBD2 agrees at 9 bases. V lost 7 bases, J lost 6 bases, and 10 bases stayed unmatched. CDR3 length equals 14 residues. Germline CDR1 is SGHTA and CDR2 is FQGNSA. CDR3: CASTGPAGGPEQYF. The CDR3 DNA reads TGTGCCAGCACCGGACCCGCGGGGGGGCCCGAGCAGTACTTC.

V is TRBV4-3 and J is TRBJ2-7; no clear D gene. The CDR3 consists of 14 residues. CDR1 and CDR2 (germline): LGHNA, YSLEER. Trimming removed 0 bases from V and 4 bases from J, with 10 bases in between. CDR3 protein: CASSQDSRAYEQYF. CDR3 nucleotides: TGCGCCAGCAGCCAAGATTCCCGGGCTTACGAGCAGTACTTC.

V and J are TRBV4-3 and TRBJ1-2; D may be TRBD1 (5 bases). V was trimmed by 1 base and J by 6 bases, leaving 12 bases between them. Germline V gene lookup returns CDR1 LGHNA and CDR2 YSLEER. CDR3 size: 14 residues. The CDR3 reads CASSQAGGADGYTF. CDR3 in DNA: TGCGCCAGCAGCCAAGCCGGGGGAGCGGATGGCTACACCTTC.

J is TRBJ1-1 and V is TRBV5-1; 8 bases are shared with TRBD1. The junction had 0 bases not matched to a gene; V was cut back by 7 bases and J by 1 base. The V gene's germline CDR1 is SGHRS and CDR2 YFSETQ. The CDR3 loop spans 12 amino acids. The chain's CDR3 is CASGTGNTEAFF. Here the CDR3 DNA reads TGCGCCAGCGGGACAGGGAACACTGAAGCTTTCTTT.

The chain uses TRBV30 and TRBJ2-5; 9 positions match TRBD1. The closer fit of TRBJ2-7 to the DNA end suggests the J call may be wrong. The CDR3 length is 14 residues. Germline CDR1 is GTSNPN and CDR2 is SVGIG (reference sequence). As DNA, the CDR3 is TGTGCCTGGAGCCTATGGGACAGGGAGTACGAGCAGTACTTC. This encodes CAWSLWDREYEQYF.

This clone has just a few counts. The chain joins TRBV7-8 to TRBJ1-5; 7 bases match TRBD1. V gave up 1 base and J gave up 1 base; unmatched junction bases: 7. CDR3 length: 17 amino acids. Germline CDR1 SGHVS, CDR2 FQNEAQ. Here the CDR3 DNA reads TGTGCCAGCAGCTTAGGACAAGGGACAGTCAGCAATCAGCCCCAGCATTTT. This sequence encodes CASSLGQGTVSNQPQHF.

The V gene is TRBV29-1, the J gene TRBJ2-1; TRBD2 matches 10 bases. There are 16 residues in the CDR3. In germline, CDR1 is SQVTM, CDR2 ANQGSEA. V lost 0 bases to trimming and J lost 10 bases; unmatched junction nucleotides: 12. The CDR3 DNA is TGCAGCGTTGAAGATTTATTCCAGCGGGGGGGCAACGAGCAGTTCTTC. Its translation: CSVEDLFQRGGNEQFF.

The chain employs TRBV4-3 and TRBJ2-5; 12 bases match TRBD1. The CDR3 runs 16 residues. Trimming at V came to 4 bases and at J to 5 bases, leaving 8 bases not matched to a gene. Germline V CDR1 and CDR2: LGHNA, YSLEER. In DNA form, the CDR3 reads TGCGCCAGCAGCCGAGGGACAGGGGGCTCTCGGGAGACCCAGTACTTC. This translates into CASSRGTGGSRETQYF.

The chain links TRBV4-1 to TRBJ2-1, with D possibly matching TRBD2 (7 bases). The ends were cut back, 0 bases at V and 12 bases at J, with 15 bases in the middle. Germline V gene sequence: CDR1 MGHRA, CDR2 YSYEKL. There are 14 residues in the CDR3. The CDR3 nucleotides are TGCGCCAGCAGCCAAGATAGGGGGGGGCTGGGGCAGTTCTTC. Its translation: CASSQDRGGLGQFF.

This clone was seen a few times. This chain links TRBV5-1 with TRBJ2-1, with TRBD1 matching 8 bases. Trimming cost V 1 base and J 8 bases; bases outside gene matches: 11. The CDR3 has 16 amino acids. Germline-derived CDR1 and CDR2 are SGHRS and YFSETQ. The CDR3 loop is CASSLSQPTGVHEQFF. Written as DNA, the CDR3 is TGCGCCAGCAGCTTGTCCCAGCCGACAGGGGTCCATGAGCAGTTCTTC.